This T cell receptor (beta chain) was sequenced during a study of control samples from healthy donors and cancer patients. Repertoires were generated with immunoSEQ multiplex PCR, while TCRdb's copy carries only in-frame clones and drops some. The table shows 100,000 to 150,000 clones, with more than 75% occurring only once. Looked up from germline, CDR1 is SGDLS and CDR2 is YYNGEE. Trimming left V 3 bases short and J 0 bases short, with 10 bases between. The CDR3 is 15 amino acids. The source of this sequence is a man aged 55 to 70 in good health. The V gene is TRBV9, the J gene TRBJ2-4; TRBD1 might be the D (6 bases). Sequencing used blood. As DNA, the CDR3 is TGTGCCAGCAGCGGAGGGGGAATAGCCAAAAACATTCAGTACTTC. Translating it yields CASSGGGIAKNIQYF.